This TCR beta chain appears in the sequencing data of a study of blood T cells in healthy people across ages. This clonotype has only a few counts. Antigen unknown. It was with a sample-barcoded 5' primer and a J-beta primer mix that a second PCR of about 7 to 12 cycles was run. TCRdb processed the 5' RACE reads anew with MiXCR; each CDR3 protein has one entry. The repertoire consists of about 720,000 distinct CDR3 sequences, with roughly 20% occurring once and the leading ten covering about 22%. Overall study findings and caveats: Per million T cells, TCR beta diversity dropped about linearly as age rose. Changes in expanded clonotypes were possibly confounded, as the CMV status of donors was unknown.

Individuals who donated were healthy Caucasians from Russia aged roughly 6 to 90. Isolated per sample were at least 6 million PBMCs. V was pared by 2 bases and J by 1 base, with 11 bases between. Germline CDR1 SGHAT, CDR2 FQNNGV. This CDR3 has 15 residues. This chain connects TRBV11-2 to TRBJ2-5; no definite D call. This sequence originates from a man aged 70-80 years in good health. Sample: blood. The CDR3 nucleotides read TGTGCCAGCAGCTTAAGGCCGGCGCCCCAAGAGACCCAGTACTTC. This encodes CASSLRPAPQETQYF.